Included here is one TCR beta chain sequence, with context. Its antigen is undetermined. The data stem from a study of CXCR3-negative and CXCR3-positive naive CD8 T cells. The study, taken as a whole, reports: A higher hydrophobicity marked the TRB CDR3s of CXCR3-positive naive cells versus CXCR3-negative naive cells.

Researchers prepared the TRB cDNA libraries using 5' RACE with UMI labels. TCRdb re-called the 5' RACE reads; every CDR3 protein appears as one record, without DNA. Its clone listing holds about 85,000 distinct CDR3 sequences. By phenotype, naive CD8+ T cells were CD45RO-CCR7+CD27+CD95-. The CDR3 covers 16 residues. CDR1 and CDR2 (germline): DFQATT, SNEGSKA (reference sequence). The sequencing input was naive CXCR3+ CD8+ T cells from blood. Specified subset: CD45RO-CCR7+CD27+CD95- naive CD8+ T cells expressing CXCR3 (TNR3+). V and J are TRBV20-1 and TRBJ2-3; there is no DNA to check the TCRdb D call of TRBD2. This sequence originates from a human donor in good health. Some clones in this sample may be carry-over from other donors' samples. CDR3 sequence: CSASPFSGGGRDTQYF.